This paragraph reports one T cell receptor (beta chain). Its antigen is not identified. This sample is part of a study of cytomegalovirus exposure and HLA in healthy donors. Overall study context: The same platform used for the 666 first-cohort repertoires was also used for the 130 or so validation repertoires, as a later analysis reported.

Study outcomes and limitations: Rarity characterized most TCR sequences, yet some public TCRs appeared in many donors. The listing of roughly 160 TCR beta chains classed them as cytomegalovirus-associated.

Here immunoSEQ multiplex PCR was the method, and the copy in TCRdb shows in-frame clones only, minus some. The table shows over 70,000 clones, with about 90% occurring only once. The CDR3 totals 16 residues. V lost 1 base, J lost 5 bases, and 8 bases stayed unmatched. The V gene's germline CDR1 is SGHDT and CDR2 YYEEEE. The sequenced sample consisted of PBMCs. This TCR was sampled from a woman between 18 and 30 years old in good health and CMV-seropositive. The rearrangement uses TRBV5-6 and TRBJ1-2; 10 bases line up with TRBD1. CDR3 amino acids: CASSLLRMGQGYGYTF. The CDR3 DNA reads TGTGCCAGCAGCTTGCTTAGGATGGGACAGGGGTATGGCTACACCTTC.